Listed below are T cell receptor beta chains from one sample, sequenced in a study of T cell responses to AZD1222 COVID-19 vaccine. Repertoires were generated with immunoSEQ multiplex PCR, while TCRdb's copy carries only in-frame clones and drops some. In the table there are roughly 120,000 clones, about 85% of which are singletons. The sample was peripheral blood, taken on day 0 of AZD1222 vaccination. The receptor source for this set is an adult in good health. CDR3s include the opening cysteine and the closing phenylalanine or tryptophan. Fields, in order: V gene, J gene, D gene, CDR3 length, clone size, CDR3 protein, CDR3 DNA. D genes are given only for firm matches. Clone size is given for some rows only: seen once, a few or many times, or a class if the clone is expanded.

TRBV3-1/TRBV3-2,TRBJ1-3,NA,15,NA,CASSPRSGSGNTIYF,TGTGCCAGCAGCCCTCGGAGCGGATCTGGAAACACCATATATTTT
TRBV7-9,TRBJ2-3,NA,19,NA,CASSFSGSLAVSSTDTQYF,TGTGCCAGCAGCTTCTCAGGGAGCTTAGCGGTCTCTAGCACAGATACGCAGTATTTT
TRBV6-1,TRBJ2-5,NA,16,NA,CASSVRLGAGQETQYF,TGTGCCAGCAGTGTAAGGCTCGGGGCAGGACAAGAGACCCAGTACTTC
TRBV7-9,TRBJ1-1,NA,13,NA,CASSLGGSAEAFF,TGTGCCAGCAGCTTGGGGGGTTCGGCTGAAGCTTTCTTT
TRBV30,TRBJ1-2,NA,13,NA,CAYQGRANYGYTF,TGTGCCTACCAAGGGAGAGCTAACTATGGCTACACCTTC
TRBV6-5,TRBJ1-1,NA,14,NA,CASSPGTMNTEAFF,TGTGCCAGCAGTCCCGGGACGATGAACACTGAAGCTTTCTTT
TRBV29-1,TRBJ2-5,TRBD2,13,once,CSVGGRALETQYF,TGCAGCGTTGGAGGGAGGGCCCTGGAGACCCAGTACTTC
TRBV6-6,TRBJ1-2,NA,13,NA,CASITQGLEGYTF,TGTGCCAGCATCACTCAGGGATTAGAAGGCTACACCTTC
TRBV6-6,TRBJ2-2,NA,13,NA,CASSYSGTGELFF,TGTGCCAGCAGTTACTCGGGAACCGGGGAGCTGTTTTTT
TRBV2,TRBJ2-2,NA,15,NA,CASSEALQSTGELFF,TGTGCCAGCAGTGAAGCGCTTCAAAGCACCGGGGAGCTGTTTTTT
TRBV4-1,TRBJ2-2,TRBD2,17,NA,CASSQDPLAAITGELFF,TGCGCCAGCAGCCAAGATCCACTAGCGGCAATCACCGGGGAGCTGTTTTTT
TRBV5-4,TRBJ1-5,NA,13,NA,CASSGGLNQPQHF,TGTGCCAGCAGCGGGGGGCTGAATCAGCCCCAGCATTTT
TRBV5-4,TRBJ1-2,TRBD1,14,once,CASSPRDRERNYTF,TGTGCCAGCAGCCCCCGGGACAGGGAGAGGAACTACACCTTC
TRBV5-1,TRBJ2-2,TRBD1,14,NA,CASSQTGPLGELFF,TGCGCCAGCAGCCAGACAGGGCCGCTCGGGGAGCTGTTTTTT
TRBV18,TRBJ2-3,NA,17,NA,CASSPTSGSLPGDTQYF,TGTGCCAGCTCACCAACGAGTGGCAGCCTCCCGGGAGATACGCAGTATTTT
TRBV5-8,TRBJ1-5,NA,15,NA,CASSLETIGGQPQHF,TGTGCCAGCAGCTTGGAGACAATAGGAGGTCAGCCCCAGCATTTT
TRBV21-1,TRBJ2-7,NA,16,NA,CASSNTGLAGFYEQYF,TGTGCCAGCAGCAATACGGGACTAGCGGGATTCTACGAGCAGTACTTC
TRBV5-1,TRBJ2-2,TRBD2,17,NA,CASSWGVASGNTGELFF,TGCGCCAGCAGCTGGGGGGTCGCTAGCGGGAACACCGGGGAGCTGTTTTTT
TRBV18,TRBJ1-2,NA,14,few,CASSPPSWSYGYTF,TGTGCCAGCTCACCACCGTCGTGGAGCTATGGCTACACCTTC
TRBV21-1,TRBJ2-7,NA,15,NA,CASSNLPSKVYEQYF,TGTGCCAGCAGCAACCTACCCTCCAAAGTCTACGAGCAGTACTTC
TRBV28,TRBJ2-7,TRBD1,15,NA,CASTETGFSSYEQYF,TGTGCCAGCACCGAGACAGGGTTCAGCTCCTACGAGCAGTACTTC
TRBV28,TRBJ2-1,TRBD2,15,NA,CASSFAGVDSNEQFF,TGTGCCAGCAGTTTTGCGGGAGTCGATAGCAATGAGCAGTTCTTC
TRBV28,TRBJ1-2,NA,15,NA,CASSFPPGGAYGYTF,TGTGCCAGCAGTTTCCCCCCGGGGGGCGCTTATGGCTACACCTTC
TRBV27,TRBJ2-1,NA,15,NA,CASGLTSDYYNEQFF,TGTGCCAGCGGTCTAACATCGGACTACTACAATGAGCAGTTCTTC
TRBV10-3,TRBJ1-1,NA,15,NA,CAISESGGMNTEAFF,TGTGCCATCAGTGAGTCTGGCGGGATGAACACTGAAGCTTTCTTT
TRBV29-1,TRBJ1-4,NA,15,NA,CSVVEQGGIKGKLFF,TGCAGCGTTGTGGAACAGGGTGGAATAAAGGGGAAACTGTTTTTT
TRBV5-6,TRBJ2-5,TRBD1,15,NA,CASSLGTGGMETQYF,TGTGCCAGCAGCTTGGGGACAGGGGGTATGGAGACCCAGTACTTC
TRBV10-3,TRBJ2-2,NA,15,NA,CAISESDRVTGELFF,TGTGCCATCAGTGAGTCGGATAGGGTCACCGGGGAGCTGTTTTTT
TRBV11-2,TRBJ2-7,NA,16,NA,CASSLDAAGAPYEQYF,TGTGCCAGCAGCTTAGATGCAGCAGGGGCCCCCTACGAGCAGTACTTC
TRBV12-3/TRBV12-4,TRBJ2-7,NA,12,NA,CASSRTSYEQYF,TGTGCCAGCAGTCGGACCTCCTACGAGCAGTACTTC
TRBV5-1,TRBJ2-2,NA,16,NA,CASSETWGVNTGELFF,TGCGCCAGCAGCGAGACATGGGGGGTGAACACCGGGGAGCTGTTTTTT
TRBV4-2,TRBJ2-2,NA,13,NA,CASSQVTAGELFF,TGTGCCAGCAGCCAAGTAACCGCCGGGGAGCTGTTTTTT
TRBV9,TRBJ1-6,NA,17,once,CASSADGARSYNSPLHF,TGTGCCAGCAGCGCGGACGGCGCCCGGAGCTATAATTCACCCCTCCACTTT
TRBV7-2,TRBJ2-5,TRBD2,15,NA,CASSLEAGSTETQYF,TGTGCCAGCAGCTTAGAAGCGGGATCTACAGAGACCCAGTACTTC
TRBV7-9,TRBJ1-3,TRBD1,13,NA,CASRPTGGNTIYF,TGTGCCAGCAGGCCGACAGGGGGAAACACCATATATTTT
TRBV6-5,TRBJ1-6,NA,15,NA,CASSSQGGGNSPLHF,TGTGCCAGCAGTAGCCAGGGAGGGGGTAATTCACCCCTCCACTTT
TRBV2,TRBJ1-6,NA,14,NA,CASSPRGGSSPLHF,TGTGCCAGCAGCCCGAGGGGGGGCTCCTCACCCCTCCACTTT
TRBV24-1,TRBJ2-2,NA,16,once,CATSDYSRAVTGELFF,TGTGCCACCAGTGATTATAGCAGGGCGGTCACCGGGGAGCTGTTTTTT
TRBV13,TRBJ2-7,TRBD2,18,NA,CASSPRRGLADGRYEQYF,TGTGCCAGCAGCCCCAGGAGGGGACTAGCGGATGGGAGGTACGAGCAGTACTTC
TRBV11-3,TRBJ2-3,NA,17,NA,CASSTTREGVDTDTQYF,TGTGCCAGCAGCACCACCAGGGAGGGGGTTGATACAGATACGCAGTATTTT
TRBV24-1,TRBJ1-1,NA,13,NA,CAPREKGDTEAFF,TGTGCCCCCCGGGAGAAGGGAGACACTGAAGCTTTCTTT